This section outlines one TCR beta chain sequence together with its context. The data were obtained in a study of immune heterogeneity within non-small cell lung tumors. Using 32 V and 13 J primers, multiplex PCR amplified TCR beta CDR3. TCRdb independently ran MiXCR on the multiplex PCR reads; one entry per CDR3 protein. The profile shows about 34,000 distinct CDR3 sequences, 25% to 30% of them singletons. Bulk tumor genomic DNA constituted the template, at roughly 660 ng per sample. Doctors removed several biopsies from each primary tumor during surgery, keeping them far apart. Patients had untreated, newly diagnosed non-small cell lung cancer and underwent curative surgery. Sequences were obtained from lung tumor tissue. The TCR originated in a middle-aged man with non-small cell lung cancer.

DNA for the CDR3: TGCGCCAGCAGCCCTGGCGGGAGTTCCTACAATGAGCAGTTCTTC. It is translated as CASSPGGSSYNEQFF. This chain joins TRBV5-1 and TRBJ2-1; TRBD2 matches at 7 bases. This CDR3 region has 15 residues. In germline, CDR1 is SGHRS, CDR2 YFSETQ. Germline trimming cut 4 bases from V and 1 base from J; bases unmatched to any gene: 5.